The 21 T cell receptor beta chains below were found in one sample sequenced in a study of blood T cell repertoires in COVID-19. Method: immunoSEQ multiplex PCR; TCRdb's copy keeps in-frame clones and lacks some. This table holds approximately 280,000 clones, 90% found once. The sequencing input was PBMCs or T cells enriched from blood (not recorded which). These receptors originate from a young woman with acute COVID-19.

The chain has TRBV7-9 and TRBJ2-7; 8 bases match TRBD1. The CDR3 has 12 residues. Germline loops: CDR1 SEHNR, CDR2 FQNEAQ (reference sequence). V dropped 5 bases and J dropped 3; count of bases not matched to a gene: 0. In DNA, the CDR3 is TGTGCCAGCAGCGGACAGGGCTACGAGCAGTACTTC. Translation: CASSGQGYEQYF.

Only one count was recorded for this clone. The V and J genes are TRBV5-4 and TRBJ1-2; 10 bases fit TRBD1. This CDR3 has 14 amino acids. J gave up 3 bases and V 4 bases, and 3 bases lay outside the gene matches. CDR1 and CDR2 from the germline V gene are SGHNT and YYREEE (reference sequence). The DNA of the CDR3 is TGTGCCAGCAGCCCCGGACAGGGGGACTATGGCTACACCTTC. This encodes CASSPGQGDYGYTF. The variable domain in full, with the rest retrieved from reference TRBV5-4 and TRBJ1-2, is ETGVTQSPTHLIKTRGQQVTLRCSSQSGHNTVSWYQQALGQGPQFIFQYYREEENGRGNFPPRFSGLQFPNYSSELNVNALELDDSALYLCASSPGQGDYGYTFGSGTRLTVV.

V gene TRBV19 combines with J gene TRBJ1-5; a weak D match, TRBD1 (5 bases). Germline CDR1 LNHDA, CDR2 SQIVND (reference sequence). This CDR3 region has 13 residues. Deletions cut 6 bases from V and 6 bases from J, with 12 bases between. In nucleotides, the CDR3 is TGTGCCAGTAGGTTAGCGGGACCTCAGCCCCAGCATTTT. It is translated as CASRLAGPQPQHF.

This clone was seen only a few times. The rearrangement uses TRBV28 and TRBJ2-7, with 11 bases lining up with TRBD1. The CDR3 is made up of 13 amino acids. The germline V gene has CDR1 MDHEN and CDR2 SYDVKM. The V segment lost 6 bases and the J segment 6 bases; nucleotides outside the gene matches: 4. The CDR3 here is CASRTGTGGEQYF. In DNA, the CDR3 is TGTGCCAGCAGGACCGGGACAGGGGGCGAGCAGTACTTC.

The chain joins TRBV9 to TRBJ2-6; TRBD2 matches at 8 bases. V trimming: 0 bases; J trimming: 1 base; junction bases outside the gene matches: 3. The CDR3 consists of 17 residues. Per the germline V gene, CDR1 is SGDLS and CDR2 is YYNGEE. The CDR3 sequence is CASSVGKRESGANVLTF. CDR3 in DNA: TGTGCCAGCAGCGTAGGCAAGCGGGAGTCTGGGGCCAACGTCCTGACTTTC.

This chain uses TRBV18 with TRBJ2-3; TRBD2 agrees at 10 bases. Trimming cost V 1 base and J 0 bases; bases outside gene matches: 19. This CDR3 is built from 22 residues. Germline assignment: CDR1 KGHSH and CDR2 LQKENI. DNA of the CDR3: TGTGCCAGCTCACCACGCCCCGTTGATAGCGGGAGGAGTGGGGTAAGCACAGATACGCAGTATTTT. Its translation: CASSPRPVDSGRSGVSTDTQYF.

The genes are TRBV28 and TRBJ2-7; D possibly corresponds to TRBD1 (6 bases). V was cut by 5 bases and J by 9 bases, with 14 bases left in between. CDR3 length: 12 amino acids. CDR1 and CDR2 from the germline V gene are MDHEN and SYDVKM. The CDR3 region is CASSLNQGGQYF. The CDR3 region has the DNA TGTGCCAGCAGTCTAAACCAAGGGGGGCAGTACTTC.

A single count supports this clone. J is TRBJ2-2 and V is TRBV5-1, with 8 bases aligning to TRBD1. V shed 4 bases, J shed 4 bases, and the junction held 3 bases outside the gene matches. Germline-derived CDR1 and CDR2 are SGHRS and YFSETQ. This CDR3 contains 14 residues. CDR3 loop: CASSRGQGTGELFF. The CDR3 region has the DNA TGCGCCAGCAGCCGAGGACAGGGCACCGGGGAGCTGTTTTTT.

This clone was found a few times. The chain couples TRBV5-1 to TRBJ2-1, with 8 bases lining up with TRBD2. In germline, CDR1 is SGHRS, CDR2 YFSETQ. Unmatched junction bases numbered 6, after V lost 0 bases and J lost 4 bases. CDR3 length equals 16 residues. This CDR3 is CASSLVGAGAYNEQFF. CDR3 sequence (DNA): TGCGCCAGCAGCTTGGTAGGAGCGGGGGCGTACAATGAGCAGTTCTTC.

CDR3 protein: CASTQDTDTQYF. DNA of the CDR3: TGTGCCAGCACACAGGACACAGATACGCAGTATTTT. This rearrangement joins TRBV2 to TRBJ2-3, with D maybe TRBD1 (5 bases). This CDR3 comprises 12 residues. CDR1 and CDR2 (germline): SNHLY, FYNNEI. V lost 7 bases, J lost 2 bases, and 7 bases lay in between.

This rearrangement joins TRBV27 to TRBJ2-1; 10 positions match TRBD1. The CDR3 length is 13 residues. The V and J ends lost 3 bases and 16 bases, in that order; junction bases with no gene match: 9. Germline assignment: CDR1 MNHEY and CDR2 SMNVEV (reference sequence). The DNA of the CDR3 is TGTGCCAGCAGTTTGGAGGGGACAGGGGACAAATTCTTC. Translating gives CASSLEGTGDKFF.

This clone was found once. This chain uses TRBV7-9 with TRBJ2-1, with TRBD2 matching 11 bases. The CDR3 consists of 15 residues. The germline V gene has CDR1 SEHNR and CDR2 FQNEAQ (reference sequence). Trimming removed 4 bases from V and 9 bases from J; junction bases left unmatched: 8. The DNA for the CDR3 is TGTGCCAGCAGCTCCTCTAGCGGGAGGATCGGTGAGCAGTTCTTC. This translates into CASSSSSGRIGEQFF.

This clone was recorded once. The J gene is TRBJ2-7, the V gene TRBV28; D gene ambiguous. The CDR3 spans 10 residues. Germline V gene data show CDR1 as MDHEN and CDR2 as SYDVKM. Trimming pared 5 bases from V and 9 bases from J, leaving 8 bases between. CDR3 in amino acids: CASSRLAQYF. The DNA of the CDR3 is TGTGCCAGCAGTAGACTGGCGCAGTACTTC.

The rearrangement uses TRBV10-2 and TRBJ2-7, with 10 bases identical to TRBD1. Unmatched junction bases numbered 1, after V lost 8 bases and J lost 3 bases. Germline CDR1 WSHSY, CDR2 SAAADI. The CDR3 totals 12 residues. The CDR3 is CASRTGGYEQYF. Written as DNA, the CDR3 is TGCGCCAGCCGGACAGGGGGCTACGAGCAGTACTTC.

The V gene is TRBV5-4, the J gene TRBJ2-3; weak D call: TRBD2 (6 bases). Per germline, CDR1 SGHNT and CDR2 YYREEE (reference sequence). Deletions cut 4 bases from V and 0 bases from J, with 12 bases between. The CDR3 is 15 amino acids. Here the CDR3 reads CASSRSGTSTDTQYF. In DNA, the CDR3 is TGTGCCAGCAGCCGTAGCGGAACTAGCACAGATACGCAGTATTTT.

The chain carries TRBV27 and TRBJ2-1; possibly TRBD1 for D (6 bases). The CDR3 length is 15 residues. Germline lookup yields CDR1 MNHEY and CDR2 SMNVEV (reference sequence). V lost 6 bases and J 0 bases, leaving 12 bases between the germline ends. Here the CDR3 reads CASRYGQSSYNEQFF. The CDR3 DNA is TGTGCCAGCAGATACGGACAGAGCTCCTACAATGAGCAGTTCTTC.

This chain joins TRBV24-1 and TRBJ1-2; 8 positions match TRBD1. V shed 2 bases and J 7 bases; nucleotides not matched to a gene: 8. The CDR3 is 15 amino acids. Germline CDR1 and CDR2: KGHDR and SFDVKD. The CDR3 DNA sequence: TGTGCCACCAGTGATTCCATGGACAGGGAGAGTGGCTACACCTTC. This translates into CATSDSMDRESGYTF.

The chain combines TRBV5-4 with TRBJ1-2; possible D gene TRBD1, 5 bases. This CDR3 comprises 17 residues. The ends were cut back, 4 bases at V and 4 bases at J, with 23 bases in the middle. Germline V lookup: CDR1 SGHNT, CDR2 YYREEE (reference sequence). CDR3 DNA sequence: TGTGCCAGCAGCCAGGGACTTACGCTGGGAGGCCGCTATGGCTACACCTTC. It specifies CASSQGLTLGGRYGYTF.

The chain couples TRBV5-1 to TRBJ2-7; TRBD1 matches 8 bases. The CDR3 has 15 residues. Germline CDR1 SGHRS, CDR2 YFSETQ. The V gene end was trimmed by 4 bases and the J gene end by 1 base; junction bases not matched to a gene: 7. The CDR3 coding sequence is TGCGCCAGCAGCCTGAATCAGGGGGCGTCCTACGAGCAGTACTTC. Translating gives CASSLNQGASYEQYF.

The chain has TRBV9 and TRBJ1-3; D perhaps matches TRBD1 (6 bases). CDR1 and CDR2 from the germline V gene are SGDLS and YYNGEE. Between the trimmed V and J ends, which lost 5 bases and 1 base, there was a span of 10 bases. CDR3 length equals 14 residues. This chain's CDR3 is CASSAGVSGNTIYF. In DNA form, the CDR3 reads TGTGCCAGCAGTGCAGGGGTTTCTGGAAACACCATATATTTT. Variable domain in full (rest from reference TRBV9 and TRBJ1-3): DSGVTQTPKHLITATGQRVTLRCSPRSGDLSVYWYQQSLDQGLQFLIQYYNGEERAKGNILERFSAQQFPDLHSELNLSSLELGDSALYFCASSAGVSGNTIYFGEGSWLTVV.

CDR3 bases: TGTGCCAGCAGTGTGGCGGGAGGATCAGATACGCAGTATTTT. This gives the protein CASSVAGGSDTQYF. The chain employs TRBV6-4 and TRBJ2-3; TRBD2 matches at 8 bases. V lost 4 bases, J lost 4 bases, and 4 bases stayed unmatched. This CDR3 is 14 amino acids long. Germline lookup yields CDR1 MRHNA and CDR2 SNTAGT.